This is a list of T cell receptor beta chains from one sample in a study of shared clonotypes between healthy human individuals. The table came from immunoSEQ multiplex PCR; TCRdb's copy has only in-frame clones and leaves some out. This sample has more than 450,000 clones, with around 79% found just once. The sequenced material came from PBMCs. These receptors originate from a middle-aged woman in good health. Some clones in this sample may be carry-over from other donors' samples. CDR3s include the opening cysteine and the closing phenylalanine or tryptophan. A D gene is named only where the DNA matches it firmly. Size values are once, few and many counts, or a class for expanded clones, and some rows have none.

d_call clone_size j_call v_call cdr3_aa cdr3_nt
NA NA TRBJ2-5 TRBV21-1 CASSPRKQETQYF TGTGCCAGCAGCCCGCGTAAGCAAGAGACCCAGTACTTC
NA NA TRBJ1-2 TRBV7-8 CASSPTDSSIYGYTF TGTGCCAGCAGCCCCACGGACAGCTCCATCTATGGCTACACCTTC
TRBD1 NA TRBJ2-5 TRBV10-3 CAISDHTTGPETQYF TGTGCCATCAGTGACCACACGACAGGGCCGGAGACCCAGTACTTC
NA NA TRBJ2-1 TRBV21-1 CASSKAGQRGVYNEQFF TGTGCCAGCAGCAAAGCCGGGCAGCGGGGGGTCTACAATGAGCAGTTCTTC
TRBD1 NA TRBJ2-1 TRBV5-4 CASNRPGQGAVEQFF TGTGCCAGCAATCGACCGGGACAGGGGGCTGTTGAGCAGTTCTTC
TRBD2 NA TRBJ2-2 TRBV11-3 CASSSPGLADTGELFF TGTGCCAGCAGCTCCCCCGGACTAGCCGACACCGGGGAGCTGTTTTTT
TRBD2 NA TRBJ2-7 TRBV7-3 CASSLRSGGQAEQYF TGTGCCAGCAGCTTAAGATCGGGAGGGCAAGCCGAGCAGTACTTC
TRBD1 NA TRBJ2-3 TRBV9 CASSTRTGTSTDTQYF TGTGCCAGCAGCACCCGGACAGGGACAAGCACAGATACGCAGTATTTT
TRBD1 few TRBJ1-4 TRBV5-1 CASSPWTGPNEKLFF TGCGCCAGCAGCCCATGGACAGGGCCCAATGAAAAACTGTTTTTT
TRBD1 NA TRBJ2-2 TRBV28 CASSLYGTGLINTGELFF TGTGCCAGCAGTTTATATGGGACAGGACTTATAAACACCGGGGAGCTGTTTTTT
NA NA TRBJ2-6 TRBV7-8 CASSLGVPPKRSGANVLTF TGTGCCAGCAGCTTAGGGGTGCCCCCCAAGCGCTCTGGGGCCAACGTCCTGACTTTC
NA NA TRBJ2-7 TRBV5-4 CASSPKGGLREEQYF TGTGCCAGCAGCCCTAAAGGGGGTCTTCGGGAGGAGCAGTACTTC
TRBD2 NA TRBJ2-3 TRBV10-3 CAISLLAGTAGTDTQYF TGTGCCATCAGCCTGCTAGCGGGAACCGCCGGGACAGATACGCAGTATTTT
NA NA TRBJ2-7 TRBV10-1 CARPRVYEQYF TGCGCCAGGCCTAGAGTCTACGAGCAGTACTTC
TRBD1 NA TRBJ2-7 TRBV25-1 CASSDSGGQGYEQYF TGTGCCAGCAGTGACTCTGGGGGACAGGGATACGAGCAGTACTTC
NA NA TRBJ2-1 TRBV7-2 CASSLGRGVEQFF TGTGCCAGCAGCTTAGGAAGAGGAGTTGAGCAGTTCTTC